One sample yielded the 19 T cell receptor beta chains listed below, sequenced in a study of response to subunit inactivated influenza vaccine. TCRdb used MiXCR to reprocess the RT-PCR reads, holding one entry per CDR3 protein. The sample includes around 850,000 distinct CDR3 sequences, 15% to 20% seen only once; the top ten take roughly 11%. Sequencing was performed on PBMCs from blood, taken more than 4 days after vaccination. The source of these receptors is a man between 50 and 59 years old who received an inactivated influenza vaccine.

The CDR3 region is CATSDGTNPQHF. The DNA for the CDR3 is TGTGCCACCAGTGATGGAACTAACCCCCAGCATTTT. This sequence joins TRBV24-1 and TRBJ1-5; no definite D call. The germline CDR1 and CDR2 sequences are KGHDR and SFDVKD. This CDR3 contains 12 residues. Deletions cut 3 bases from V and 10 bases from J, with 9 bases between.

V gene TRBV12-3 or TRBV12-4 combines with J gene TRBJ1-1, with D tentatively TRBD1 (5 bases). The CDR3 is 14 residues long. Trimming took 3 bases from V and 1 from J, leaving 9 bases between them. The CDR3 sequence: CASSFAGTNTEAFF. Here the CDR3 DNA reads TGTGCCAGCAGTTTTGCAGGGACGAACACTGAAGCTTTCTTT.

In its sample, this clonotype was seen a few times. The chain recombines TRBV10-3 with TRBJ2-3; 9 bases line up with TRBD1. CDR1 and CDR2 from the germline V gene are ENHRY and SYGVKD. V shed 8 bases and J 2 bases; nucleotides not matched to a gene: 11. The CDR3 extends over 16 amino acids. CDR3 nucleotide sequence: TGTGCCATCTCCTCGGGACAGGGCTACGCCACAGATACGCAGTATTTT. It translates to CAISSGQGYATDTQYF.

This chain joins TRBV27 and TRBJ1-1; tentatively, D is TRBD1 (6 bases). The CDR3 length is 14 residues. The V gene lost 6 bases and the J gene lost 0 bases, with 11 bases spanning the gap. Germline-derived CDR1 and CDR2 are MNHEY and SMNVEV (reference sequence). Written as DNA, the CDR3 is TGTGCCAGCAGCCTGGGACACATGAACACTGAAGCTTTCTTT. Translating it yields CASSLGHMNTEAFF.

As regards this clonotype: This may stem from a read error, because a much larger clone lies one nucleotide away. The chain couples TRBV12-3 or TRBV12-4 to TRBJ1-6, with a weak D call TRBD1 (5 bases). CDR3 length equals 15 residues. The CDR3 spells CVSSFSGTQHSPLHF. The CDR3 bases are TGTGTCAGCAGTTTCTCCGGGACGCAACATTCACCCCTCCACTTT.

This chain uses TRBV4-3 with TRBJ1-2; D remains ambiguous. This CDR3 has 16 residues. Germline assignment: CDR1 LGHNA and CDR2 YSLEER. The V gene lost 4 bases and the J gene lost 3 bases, with 18 bases spanning the gap. The DNA for the CDR3 is TGCGCCAGCAGCCTATGGTCGAGGGCGGATGACTATGGCTACACCTTC. This sequence encodes CASSLWSRADDYGYTF.

The V call is TRBV6-5, the J call TRBJ1-1; D is unresolved. V lost 2 bases, J lost 1 base, and 17 bases lay in between. The CDR3 is 17 residues long. Per the germline V gene, CDR1 is MNHEY and CDR2 is SVGAGI. The DNA of the CDR3 is TGTGCCAGCAGTTACCTCGCTGCGGGGTTGGGGAACACTGAAGCTTTCTTT. Amino acids: CASSYLAAGLGNTEAFF.

The genes are TRBV3-1 and TRBJ1-2; tentatively, D is TRBD1 (5 bases). V lost 4 bases and J 8 bases, leaving 14 bases between the germline ends. The CDR3 totals 13 residues. Germline assignment: CDR1 LGHDT and CDR2 YNNKEL (reference sequence). CDR3 nucleotide sequence: TGTGCCAGCAGCCCAGCGCAGGGTGGCGGCTACACCTTC. Translated: CASSPAQGGGYTF.

Ten or more counts support this clonotype. The gene calls are TRBV5-6 and TRBJ2-1; D not resolved. The CDR3 runs to 19 residues. V shed 3 bases and J shed 0 bases, with 22 bases lying between them. Germline loops: CDR1 SGHDT, CDR2 YYEEEE. CDR3 loop: CASSSTALPSAFSYNEQFF. Here the CDR3 DNA reads TGTGCCAGCAGCTCCACCGCGTTGCCGTCCGCGTTCTCCTACAATGAGCAGTTCTTC. The entire variable domain, with the rest obtained from reference TRBV5-6 and TRBJ2-1, is as follows: DAGVTQSPTHLIKTRGQQVTLRCSPKSGHDTVSWYQQALGQGPQFIFQYYEEEERQRGNFPDRFSGHQFPNYSSELNVNALLLGDSALYLCASSSTALPSAFSYNEQFFGPGTRLTVL.

This clonotype is a singleton in its sample. In nucleotides, the CDR3 is TGTGCCATGGGCCTAGGGATCCTCGGGGAGCTGTTTTTT. Its protein is CAMGLGILGELFF. The V call is TRBV19, the J call TRBJ2-2; D ambiguous. V was pared by 10 bases and J by 7 bases, with 16 bases between. Germline CDR1 LNHDA, CDR2 SQIVND (reference sequence). The length of the CDR3 is 13 residues.

The gene calls are TRBV15 and TRBJ2-7, with TRBD2 identical over 8 bases. The trim removed 2 bases at V and 6 bases at J, leaving 6 bases unmatched. CDR1 is LNHNV, CDR2 YYDKDF, per germline (reference sequence). The CDR3 is 14 residues long. CDR3 amino acids: CATSRSGRGGEQYF. The CDR3 region has the DNA TGTGCCACCAGCAGAAGCGGGAGAGGTGGCGAGCAGTACTTC.

This clonotype has a handful of counts. The gene calls are TRBV29-1 and TRBJ2-2; TRBD1 matches 8 bases. V trimming: 7 bases; J trimming: 3 bases; junction bases outside the gene matches: 10. Germline CDR1 SQVTM, CDR2 ANQGSEA. CDR3 length: 15 residues. The CDR3 loop reads CSGGDRGGHTGELFF. The CDR3 bases are TGCAGCGGCGGTGACAGGGGCGGGCACACCGGGGAGCTGTTTTTT.

The V and J genes are TRBV10-3 and TRBJ2-4; no clear D. The CDR3 spans 12 residues. CDR1 ENHRY and CDR2 SYGVKD come from the germline V gene. V lost 3 bases, J lost 6 bases, and 6 bases lay in between. The CDR3 coding sequence is TGTGCCATCAGTGACCCGCCAAACATTCAGTACTTC. Translated: CAISDPPNIQYF.

The rearrangement links TRBV5-1 to TRBJ1-2; D might be TRBD1 (6 bases). Trimming removed 3 bases at V and 1 base at J, with 19 bases between. The CDR3 covers 17 residues. Germline CDR1 SGHRS, CDR2 YFSETQ. The CDR3 nucleotides read TGCGCCAGCAGCTACGACTCACGAAGGGGGAATAACTATGGCTACACCTTC. Protein sequence: CASSYDSRRGNNYGYTF.

This clonotype was seen at least ten times. V gene TRBV6-1 combines with J gene TRBJ1-6; D gene ambiguous. Trimming removed 6 bases at V and 7 bases at J, with 10 bases between. Germline-derived CDR1 and CDR2 are MNHNS and SASEGT. CDR3 size: 13 residues. CDR3 in amino acids: CASSPRPNSPLHF. The DNA of the CDR3 is TGTGCCAGCAGCCCACGCCCGAATTCACCCCTCCACTTT.

This clonotype was observed a few times. The rearrangement links TRBV6-5 to TRBJ2-7; D unclear. CDR1 is MNHEY, CDR2 SVGAGI, per germline. The CDR3 is 11 residues long. V shed 5 bases and J shed 7 bases, with 9 bases lying between them. CDR3 DNA sequence: TGTGCCAGCAGTAACCCCTCGGAGCAGTACTTC. Encoded protein: CASSNPSEQYF.

This clonotype has just a few counts. V gene TRBV29-1 combines with J gene TRBJ2-3; D unclear. The germline V gene has CDR1 SQVTM and CDR2 ANQGSEA. The CDR3 consists of 14 residues. Trimming pared 1 base from V and 0 bases from J, leaving 8 bases between. The CDR3 region has the DNA TGCAGCGTTGAAGGTAGCTCAAGCACAGATACGCAGTATTTT. Protein product: CSVEGSSSTDTQYF.

At least ten counts were recorded for this clonotype. The chain recombines TRBV5-1 with TRBJ2-1; D unresolved. The length of the CDR3 is 14 residues. Germline CDR1 reads SGHRS; CDR2 reads YFSETQ. V was pared by 4 bases and J by 3 bases, with 11 bases between. The CDR3 nucleotides are TGCGCCAGCAGCCGTGATGACATCTACAATGAGCAGTTCTTC. Its translation: CASSRDDIYNEQFF.

This clonotype was counted at least ten times. The chain has TRBV29-1 and TRBJ1-1; D perhaps matches TRBD1 (6 bases). Germline CDR1 SQVTM, CDR2 ANQGSEA. Trimming removed 8 bases at V and 5 bases at J, with 21 bases between. This CDR3 has 14 amino acids. The CDR3 protein is CSSRLQGRETEAFF. CDR3 nucleotides: TGCAGCTCCCGCCTACAGGGTCGGGAGACTGAAGCTTTCTTT.